Presented here are 27 T cell receptor beta chains from one specimen sequenced in a study of shared clonotypes between healthy human individuals. Sequencing was performed with immunoSEQ multiplex PCR; in TCRdb, only in-frame clones are kept and a portion is missing. The sample lists approximately 460,000 clones, more than 70% seen once, with around 12% in the top ten. Sequencing input: PBMCs. The receptor source for this set is a woman between 40 and 50 years old in good health. Some clones in this sample may be carry-over from other donors' samples.

The chain couples TRBV18 to TRBJ2-1, with TRBD2 matching over 9 bases. The V segment lost 5 bases and the J segment 6 bases; nucleotides outside the gene matches: 8. Germline V gene data show CDR1 as KGHSH and CDR2 as LQKENI. The length of the CDR3 is 15 residues. CDR3: CASSNSGRIVNEQFF. CDR3 coding DNA: TGTGCCAGCTCAAATAGCGGGAGAATAGTCAATGAGCAGTTCTTC.

The chain has TRBV7-9 and TRBJ1-5; D uncertain. The V gene's germline CDR1 is SEHNR and CDR2 FQNEAQ (reference sequence). The germline V and J ends were trimmed by 1 base and 11 bases, with 18 bases remaining between them. CDR3 length: 15 amino acids. This chain's CDR3 is CASSLGTAPHSAQHF. DNA of the CDR3: TGTGCCAGCAGCTTAGGGACCGCTCCCCATTCAGCCCAGCATTTT.

The chain couples TRBV28 to TRBJ2-3; D may be TRBD1 or TRBD2 (6 bases each). V was cut by 6 bases and J by 5 bases, with 21 bases left in between. The CDR3 length is 16 residues. From germline, CDR1 is MDHEN and CDR2 SYDVKM. CDR3 in amino acids: CASSSGRGKGEDTQYF. The CDR3 DNA sequence: TGTGCCAGCAGCTCAGGTCGCGGGAAGGGGGAAGATACGCAGTATTTT.

A word on this clone: The sample carries other DNA sequences with the same CDR3. The J gene is TRBJ2-7, the V gene TRBV6-1; D not certain. The CDR3 runs to 11 residues. Deletions cut 3 bases from V and 2 bases from J, with 2 bases between. Per the germline V gene, CDR1 is MNHNS and CDR2 is SASEGT. CDR3 in amino acids: CASSEAYEQYF. CDR3 nucleotide sequence: TGTGCCAGCAGTGAGGCCTACGAGCAGTACTTC.

The V and J genes are TRBV7-2 and TRBJ2-7, with unresolved D. Germline-derived CDR1 and CDR2 are SGHTA and FQGNSA. Trimming cost V 0 bases and J 1 base, with 4 bases left between them. The CDR3 consists of 13 residues. DNA of the CDR3: TGTGCCAGCAGCTTAGCGGTGTCCTACGAGCAGTACTTC. Translated, it gives CASSLAVSYEQYF. The whole variable domain, remainder taken from reference TRBV7-2 and TRBJ2-7, is GAGVSQSPSNKVTEKGKDVELRCDPISGHTALYWYRQSLGQGLEFLIYFQGNSAPDKSGLPSDRFSAERTGGSVSTLTIQRTQQEDSAVYLCASSLAVSYEQYFGPGTRLTVT.

The genes are TRBV6-6 and TRBJ1-5, with TRBD1 as a possible D gene (6 bases). Germline values: CDR1 MNHNY, CDR2 SVGAGI (reference sequence). This CDR3 is 15 amino acids long. V dropped 10 bases and J dropped 0 bases, with 16 bases sitting between them. The DNA of the CDR3 is TGTGCCACCTCAGGGGCCCCTTCTAGCAATCAGCCCCAGCATTTT. It is translated as CATSGAPSSNQPQHF.

The chain links TRBV6-6 to TRBJ1-2; 8 bases line up with TRBD1. V lost 8 bases, J lost 8 bases, and 13 bases stayed unmatched. The CDR3 consists of 14 residues. Germline V gene sequence: CDR1 MNHNY, CDR2 SVGAGI (reference sequence). CDR3 DNA: TGTGCCAGCGGCTCAGGGGGCGGGGGCGAGGGCTACACCTTC. Encoded protein: CASGSGGGGEGYTF.

This clone has only a few counts. V usage is TRBV20-1 and J usage is TRBJ1-5; D not certain. The CDR3 consists of 9 residues. V lost 7 bases and J lost 6, with 4 bases in between. Germline lookup yields CDR1 DFQATT and CDR2 SNEGSKA (reference sequence). In nucleotides, the CDR3 is TGCAGTGTAGGTCAGCCCCAGCATTTT. The encoded protein is CSVGQPQHF.

The V and J genes are TRBV2 and TRBJ2-7; unclear D gene. Germline V gives CDR1 SNHLY, CDR2 FYNNEI. Trimming left V 1 base short and J 11 bases short, with 9 bases between. The CDR3 is 11 amino acids. In DNA, the CDR3 is TGTGCCAGCAGTGAAGTAATCCGAGAGTACTTC. Translating it yields CASSEVIREYF.

Comment on this clone: This clone may be a read error of a much larger clone one base away. This chain joins TRBV7-2 and TRBJ2-1, with 8 bases identical to TRBD2. The V gene's germline CDR1 is SGHTA and CDR2 FQGNSA. This CDR3 has 16 amino acids. V gave up 5 bases and J gave up 0 bases; unmatched junction bases: 6. CDR3 DNA: TGTGCCAGCAGCCACCCCGGGACTAGCTCCTACAATGAGCAGTTCTTC. Its translation: CASSHPGTSSYNEQFF. Full variable domain (outside the CDR3, taken from reference TRBV7-2 and TRBJ2-1): GAGVSQSPSNKVTEKGKDVELRCDPISGHTALYWYRQSLGQGLEFLIYFQGNSAPDKSGLPSDRFSAERTGGSVSTLTIQRTQQEDSAVYLCASSHPGTSSYNEQFFGPGTRLTVL.

The chain employs TRBV4-2 and TRBJ1-2; perhaps TRBD1 as D (5 bases). Germline V gene lookup returns CDR1 LGHNA and CDR2 YNFKEQ. V gave up 0 bases and J gave up 1 base, with 18 bases separating them. The CDR3 is 18 residues long. CDR3 loop: CASSQEGYRQTLNYGYTF. Here the CDR3 DNA reads TGTGCCAGCAGCCAAGAAGGCTATAGACAGACCCTTAACTATGGCTACACCTTC.

The chain joins TRBV7-2 to TRBJ2-1, with 10 bases aligning to TRBD1. Per the germline V gene, CDR1 is SGHTA and CDR2 is FQGNSA. CDR3 length: 16 residues. V trimming: 1 base; J trimming: 8 bases; junction bases outside the gene matches: 8. CDR3 bases: TGTGCCAGCAGCTTAGAAAGGGACAGGGGTAGGCATGAGCAGTTCTTC. Translation gives CASSLERDRGRHEQFF.

The chain joins TRBV2 to TRBJ2-3; 10 bases are a match to TRBD2. The ends lost 6 bases at V and 4 bases at J; junction bases unmatched: 4. Germline V lookup: CDR1 SNHLY, CDR2 FYNNEI. This CDR3 has 14 amino acids. This CDR3 reads CASRAGGWSDTQYF. The CDR3 DNA follows: TGTGCCAGCAGAGCGGGAGGGTGGTCAGATACGCAGTATTTT.

Comment on this clone: A far larger clone is off by one base, so a read error is likely. As the CDR3 is not closed by the conserved phenylalanine or tryptophan, this likely results from a read error. The rearrangement links TRBV28 to TRBJ2-7; 7 bases map to TRBD1. CDR3 length equals 15 residues. V shed 4 bases and J 0 bases; nucleotides not matched to a gene: 6. CDR1 is MDHEN and CDR2 is SYDVKM in the germline V gene. The CDR3 DNA is TGTGCCAGCAGTTCCAACGCAGGGGGCTCCTACGAGCAGTACTTA. Translated: CASSSNAGGSYEQYL.

This chain connects TRBV9 to TRBJ2-5, with TRBD2 matching 9 bases. The ends lost 8 bases at V and 1 base at J; junction bases unmatched: 12. CDR3 size: 16 residues. Germline-derived CDR1 and CDR2 are SGDLS and YYNGEE. CDR3 coding DNA: TGTGCCAGGTCGGATAGCGGGAGTTGGTGCCAAGAGACCCAGTACTTC. Protein product: CARSDSGSWCQETQYF.

This chain uses TRBV6-5 with TRBJ2-6; D gene unclear. The CDR3 contains 14 residues. Germline-derived CDR1 and CDR2 are MNHEY and SVGAGI. Trimming left V 3 bases short and J 4 bases short, with 7 bases between. Written as DNA, the CDR3 is TGTGCCAGCAGTTATTTGGCCGGGGCCAACGTCCTGACTTTC. Translation gives CASSYLAGANVLTF.

Here the CDR3 reads CAWSVHGTSTDTQYF. The DNA of the CDR3 is TGTGCCTGGAGTGTACACGGGACTAGCACAGATACGCAGTATTTT. The chain employs TRBV30 and TRBJ2-3; D perhaps matches TRBD2 (6 bases). V lost 0 bases and J lost 0, with 10 bases in between. This CDR3 region has 15 residues. The V gene's germline CDR1 is GTSNPN and CDR2 SVGIG (reference sequence).

The chain is built from TRBV6-4 and TRBJ2-7; the match to TRBD1 covers 9 bases. In germline, CDR1 is MRHNA, CDR2 SNTAGT. Trimming removed 2 bases from V and 6 bases from J; junction bases left unmatched: 2. The CDR3 length is 13 residues. The CDR3 DNA reads as TGTGCCAGCAGTGACGAGACAGGGGGCGAGCAGTACTTC. Translation: CASSDETGGEQYF.

This clone has only a few counts. The rearrangement joins TRBV14 to TRBJ1-1, with TRBD1 as a possible D gene (5 bases). CDR3 length: 14 residues. Trimming left V 3 bases short and J 6 bases short, with 14 bases between. Per the germline V gene, CDR1 is SGHDN and CDR2 is FVKESK. The CDR3: CASSHRERGPEAFF. The CDR3 bases are TGTGCCAGCAGCCATCGGGAACGGGGACCTGAAGCTTTCTTT.

The chain carries TRBV18 and TRBJ2-5, with TRBD1 matching 9 bases. The J call is in doubt because the DNA end fits TRBJ2-7 better. CDR1 KGHSH and CDR2 LQKENI come from the germline V gene. The CDR3 spans 13 residues. The CDR3, as DNA: TGTGCCAGCTCACGGGACAGGGAAAGCGAGCAGTACTTC. Protein sequence: CASSRDRESEQYF.

The chain recombines TRBV5-6 with TRBJ2-4; D gene unclear. Germline CDR1 is SGHDT and CDR2 is YYEEEE. V gave up 3 bases and J gave up 0 bases, with 7 bases separating them. The CDR3 totals 14 residues. CDR3: CASSSSVAKNIQYF. CDR3 nucleotides: TGTGCCAGCAGCTCCTCAGTAGCCAAAAACATTCAGTACTTC. Complete variable domain (other parts from reference TRBV5-6 and TRBJ2-4): DAGVTQSPTHLIKTRGQQVTLRCSPKSGHDTVSWYQQALGQGPQFIFQYYEEEERQRGNFPDRFSGHQFPNYSSELNVNALLLGDSALYLCASSSSVAKNIQYFGAGTRLSVL.

The chain employs TRBV4-2 and TRBJ1-2; TRBD1 matches 7 bases. Germline V gives CDR1 LGHNA, CDR2 YNFKEQ. The CDR3 spans 13 residues. V lost 3 bases, J lost 8 bases, and 6 bases stayed unmatched. The CDR3 loop is CASSHRTGKGYTF. The DNA for the CDR3 is TGTGCCAGCAGCCACCGGACAGGAAAAGGCTACACCTTC.

This chain joins TRBV6-4 and TRBJ2-2; the D gene is possibly TRBD2 (6 bases). Deletions cut 3 bases from V and 3 bases from J, with 11 bases between. The CDR3 loop spans 15 amino acids. CDR1 is MRHNA, CDR2 SNTAGT, per germline. CDR3 bases: TGTGCCAGCAGTGAAGAGCGGGCGGACACCGGGGAGCTGTTTTTT. This translates into CASSEERADTGELFF.

The chain uses TRBV6-5 and TRBJ1-2; tentative D call: TRBD1 (6 bases). This CDR3 comprises 15 residues. Deletions cut 6 bases from V and 4 bases from J, with 18 bases between. From germline, CDR1 is MNHEY and CDR2 SVGAGI. This CDR3 reads CASRSRLTGFYGYTF. The CDR3 DNA sequence: TGTGCCAGCAGGTCTCGCCTAACAGGGTTCTATGGCTACACCTTC.

This clone came up a few times. The chain is built from TRBV28 and TRBJ2-4, with 8 positions matching TRBD1. The CDR3 extends over 13 amino acids. Trimming took 7 bases from V and 6 from J; bases not matched to a gene: 5. CDR1 and CDR2 (germline): MDHEN, SYDVKM. CDR3 sequence reads: CASMGQETNIQYF. The CDR3 DNA reads TGTGCCAGCATGGGACAGGAAACAAACATTCAGTACTTC.

This sequence joins TRBV28 and TRBJ2-7, with TRBD1 identical over 8 bases. Per germline, CDR1 MDHEN and CDR2 SYDVKM. The V segment lost 4 bases and the J segment 4 bases; nucleotides outside the gene matches: 9. The CDR3 consists of 15 residues. The chain's CDR3 is CASSSRGRQAYEQYF. The DNA for the CDR3 is TGTGCCAGCAGTTCCAGGGGGCGGCAGGCGTACGAGCAGTACTTC.

The gene calls are TRBV27 and TRBJ2-3; D is undetermined. V lost 5 bases to trimming and J lost 1 base, with 13 bases between them. Germline CDR1 MNHEY, CDR2 SMNVEV (reference sequence). CDR3 length: 15 residues. DNA of the CDR3: TGTGCCAGCAGTCTCACCTCCCGAGGCACAGATACGCAGTATTTT. It encodes CASSLTSRGTDTQYF.